These 5 T cell receptor beta chains share one sample of origin, sequenced in a study of OX40 agonist ivuxolimab in advanced cancers. Generated by immunoSEQ multiplex PCR, the TCRdb table keeps only in-frame clones and is missing some. Of approximately 73,000 clones listed, approximately 91% are singletons. The material sequenced was CD4+ or CD8+ T cells sorted from blood, taken in a trial of the OX40 agonist ivuxolimab. The receptors stem from an adult with an advanced solid tumor such as melanoma, head and neck, liver or kidney cancer.

V usage is TRBV13 and J usage is TRBJ2-7; D unclear. V dropped 4 bases and J dropped 6 bases, with 19 bases sitting between them. From germline, CDR1 is PRHDT and CDR2 FYEKMQ (reference sequence). The CDR3 loop spans 15 amino acids. Here the CDR3 DNA reads TGTGCCAGCAGCTCAACCGGACGACTCGTGCGCGAGCAGTACTTC. Translating it yields CASSSTGRLVREQYF.

The chain carries TRBV15 and TRBJ1-5; 8 bases line up with TRBD1. Germline assignment: CDR1 LNHNV and CDR2 YYDKDF (reference sequence). The CDR3 covers 14 residues. Losses at the gene ends were 4 bases for V and 5 bases for J; bases not matched to a gene: 4. The DNA of the CDR3 is TGTGCCACCAGCAACGGACAGGGTCATCAGCCCCAGCATTTT. It is translated as CATSNGQGHQPQHF.

This chain links TRBV21-1 with TRBJ1-2. TRBV21-1 is a known pseudogene. CDR3 length: 12 amino acids. CDR3 region: CASSKEKRGYTF. CDR3 in DNA: TGTGCCAGCAGCAAAGAAAAGAGGGGCTACACCTTC.

The V call is TRBV9, the J call TRBJ2-3; D remains ambiguous. Trimming pared 2 bases from V and 0 bases from J, leaving 13 bases between. Per the germline V gene, CDR1 is SGDLS and CDR2 is YYNGEE. The CDR3 has 16 amino acids. CDR3 nucleotides: TGTGCCAGCAGCGTTTCCCGTGCAGTTAGCACAGATACGCAGTATTTT. Translating it yields CASSVSRAVSTDTQYF.

The chain joins TRBV6-6 to TRBJ1-2, with 9 bases lining up with TRBD1. This CDR3 spans 15 amino acids. With 7 bases clipped from V and 1 base from J, the junction kept 7 bases outside the gene matches. Per the germline V gene, CDR1 is MNHNY and CDR2 is SVGAGI (reference sequence). The CDR3: CASKPGTGLNYGYTF. CDR3 nucleotide sequence: TGTGCCAGCAAACCCGGGACAGGGCTTAACTATGGCTACACCTTC.